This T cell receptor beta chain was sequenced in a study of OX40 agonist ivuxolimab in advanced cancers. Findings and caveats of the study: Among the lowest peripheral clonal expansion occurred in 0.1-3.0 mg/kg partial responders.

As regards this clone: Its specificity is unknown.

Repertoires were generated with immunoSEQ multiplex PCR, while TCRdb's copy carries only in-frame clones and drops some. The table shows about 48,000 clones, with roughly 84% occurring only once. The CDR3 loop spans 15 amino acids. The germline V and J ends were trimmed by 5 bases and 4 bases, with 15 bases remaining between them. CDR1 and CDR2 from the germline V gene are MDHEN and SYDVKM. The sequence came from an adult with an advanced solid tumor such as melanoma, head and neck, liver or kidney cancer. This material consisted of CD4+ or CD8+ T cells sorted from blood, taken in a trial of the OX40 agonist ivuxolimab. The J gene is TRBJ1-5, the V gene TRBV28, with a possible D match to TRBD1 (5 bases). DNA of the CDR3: TGTGCCAGCAGTCCGAGAGGAGGGGTGAATCAGCCCCAGCATTTT. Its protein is CASSPRGGVNQPQHF.